This TCR beta chain was identified during a study of T cell clonality in common variable immunodeficiency. This clone came up many times. Its target is unknown. Assay: immunoSEQ multiplex PCR; the TCRdb copy retains only in-frame clones and omits some. There are over 30,000 clones in the sample, none observed a single time. Study-wide findings and caveats: Shared TCRbeta clones were fewer between CVID subjects than controls.

Specimen: peripheral blood mononuclear cells. The source of this sequence is a person aged 18 to 75 in good health.

The CDR3 bases that were read are TGTGCCAGCAGTCCCGGGGGGGCGAGCACCGGGGAG. Amino acid sequence: CASSPGGASTGE. The entire CDR3 protein is CASSPGGASTGELFF. The rearrangement links TRBV28 to TRBJ2-2; TRBD2 matches at 8 bases. Read sequence stops 3 residues before the CDR3 end, and the germline J gene provides the missing end. The V gene's germline CDR1 is MDHEN and CDR2 SYDVKM. The CDR3 is 15 amino acids. Losses at the gene ends were 5 bases for V and 4 bases for J; bases not matched to a gene: 6.